These 20 T cell receptor beta chains share one sample of origin, sequenced in a study of cytomegalovirus exposure and HLA in healthy donors. A multiplex PCR was run with 60 Vbeta primers and 13 Jbeta primers. Using immunoSEQ multiplex PCR, the repertoire was profiled, and TCRdb retains in-frame clones only, with some absent. The sample carries around 150,000 clones, roughly three quarters recorded once. The source material was PBMCs. These receptors all come from a woman aged 50 to 60 in good health and CMV-seronegative.

The J gene is TRBJ2-7, the V gene TRBV5-4, with TRBD2 matching over 9 bases. The V gene's germline CDR1 is SGHNT and CDR2 YYREEE (reference sequence). With 4 bases clipped from V and 2 bases from J, the junction kept 7 bases outside the gene matches. The CDR3 covers 15 residues. In nucleotides, the CDR3 is TGTGCCAGCAGCAACGGACTAGCGTCCCCCTACGAGCAGTACTTC. Translating gives CASSNGLASPYEQYF.

V gene TRBV2 combines with J gene TRBJ2-1; 9 nucleotides match TRBD2. The V gene's germline CDR1 is SNHLY and CDR2 FYNNEI. The length of the CDR3 is 17 residues. V gave up 3 bases and J gave up 7 bases; unmatched junction bases: 13. CDR3 amino acids: CASSDGPRAGGWNEQFF. As DNA, the CDR3 is TGTGCCAGCAGTGATGGGCCCAGGGCGGGAGGGTGGAATGAGCAGTTCTTC.

The CDR3 nucleotides are TGCGCCAGCAGCTACGGGACAGCTTACACTGAAGCTTTCTTT. Protein sequence: CASSYGTAYTEAFF. V is TRBV5-1 and J is TRBJ1-1, with 7 bases matching TRBD1. Germline V CDR1 and CDR2: SGHRS, YFSETQ. J lost 3 bases, V lost 3 bases, and 5 bases had no gene match. The length of the CDR3 is 14 residues.

The J gene is TRBJ1-1, the V gene TRBV7-9; 8 bases fit TRBD1. Germline assignment: CDR1 SEHNR and CDR2 FQNEAQ (reference sequence). The CDR3 spans 13 residues. V gave up 5 bases and J gave up 7 bases; unmatched junction bases: 6. The CDR3 DNA follows: TGTGCCAGCAGCCCCGGGACAGGCTGTGAAGCTTTCTTT. Protein product: CASSPGTGCEAFF.

The chain has TRBV30 and TRBJ2-1; 8 bases agree with TRBD2. Germline V gene data show CDR1 as GTSNPN and CDR2 as SVGIG (reference sequence). The junction had 4 bases not matched to a gene; V was cut back by 0 bases and J by 6 bases. This CDR3 is 14 amino acids long. This CDR3 reads CAWSVPGRVNEQFF. CDR3 bases: TGTGCCTGGAGTGTTCCCGGGAGGGTCAATGAGCAGTTCTTC.

V and J are TRBV6-5 and TRBJ2-2, with 7 bases lining up with TRBD1. Germline V CDR1 and CDR2: MNHEY, SVGAGI. The CDR3 totals 16 residues. V gave up 0 bases and J gave up 4 bases; unmatched junction bases: 5. The CDR3 is CASSYSDRESTGELFF. The CDR3 DNA reads TGTGCCAGCAGTTACTCCGACAGGGAGAGCACCGGGGAGCTGTTTTTT.

The J gene is TRBJ1-5, the V gene TRBV10-3; 8 bases match TRBD1. Per germline, CDR1 ENHRY and CDR2 SYGVKD. Trimming removed 0 bases from V and 4 bases from J; junction bases left unmatched: 2. The CDR3 contains 15 residues. The CDR3 bases are TGTGCCATCAGTGAGTCGGACAGGGAGAATCAGCCCCAGCATTTT. Its translation: CAISESDRENQPQHF.

The chain couples TRBV28 to TRBJ1-2, with 7 bases that match TRBD1. Germline V CDR1 and CDR2: MDHEN, SYDVKM. The CDR3 covers 12 residues. Losses at the gene ends were 7 bases for V and 8 bases for J; bases not matched to a gene: 7. CDR3 protein: CASNIGGRGYTF. In DNA, the CDR3 is TGTGCCAGCAACATAGGGGGCCGGGGCTACACCTTC.

V usage is TRBV29-1 and J usage is TRBJ2-4, with TRBD1 identical over 12 bases. The germline gives CDR1 SQVTM, CDR2 ANQGSEA. The CDR3 extends over 20 amino acids. Germline trimming cut 7 bases from V and 0 bases from J; bases unmatched to any gene: 19. The CDR3 here is CSGGPLRDRGQFEAKNIQYF. The CDR3 DNA is TGCAGCGGGGGACCTCTGCGGGACAGGGGGCAGTTTGAAGCCAAAAACATTCAGTACTTC. Full variable domain (outside the CDR3, taken from reference TRBV29-1 and TRBJ2-4): SAVISQKPSRDICQRGTSLTIQCQVDSQVTMMFWYRQQPGQSLTLIATANQGSEATYESGFVIDKFPISRPNLTFSTLTVSNMSPEDSSIYLCSGGPLRDRGQFEAKNIQYFGAGTRLSVL.

The rearrangement joins TRBV7-2 to TRBJ1-1, with TRBD1 matching 7 bases. Germline V gene data show CDR1 as SGHTA and CDR2 as FQGNSA. The CDR3 runs 15 residues. V lost 5 bases, J lost 5 bases, and 11 bases stayed unmatched. For the CDR3, the DNA is TGTGCCAGCAGCCAACAGACAGGGACCCGGACTGAAGCTTTCTTT. It is translated as CASSQQTGTRTEAFF.

This chain uses TRBV9 with TRBJ1-1; the D gene is possibly TRBD1 (6 bases). Between the trimmed V and J ends, which lost 4 bases and 1 base, there was a span of 14 bases. This CDR3 comprises 15 residues. CDR1 and CDR2 from the germline V gene are SGDLS and YYNGEE. The CDR3 loop is CASSKRTDRNTEAFF. The CDR3 DNA sequence: TGTGCCAGCAGCAAAAGGACAGATAGGAACACTGAAGCTTTCTTT.

This chain links TRBV4-1 with TRBJ1-4; 9 positions match TRBD1. CDR1 is MGHRA, CDR2 YSYEKL, per germline. The ends lost 1 base at V and 2 bases at J; junction bases unmatched: 5. The CDR3 is 17 amino acids. This CDR3 reads CASSQVSQGATNEKLFF. The CDR3, as DNA: TGCGCCAGCAGCCAAGTTTCACAGGGGGCGACTAATGAAAAACTGTTTTTT.

The CDR3 protein is CASSLVTGGGGYEQYF. The CDR3 DNA follows: TGTGCCAGCAGCTTAGTCACGGGGGGGGGCGGATACGAGCAGTACTTC. The chain couples TRBV5-6 to TRBJ2-7; 8 bases line up with TRBD2. V was pared by 2 bases and J by 4 bases, with 11 bases of the junction left unmatched. This CDR3 is built from 16 residues. Germline assignment: CDR1 SGHDT and CDR2 YYEEEE.

The V gene is TRBV6-6, the J gene TRBJ1-5; D uncertain. CDR1 MNHNY and CDR2 SVGAGI come from the germline V gene (reference sequence). V lost 8 bases, J lost 4 bases, and 9 bases lay in between. The CDR3 consists of 12 residues. The CDR3 bases are TGTGCCAGCTCCGAGCTTAATCAGCCCCAGCATTTT. It is translated as CASSELNQPQHF.

This sequence joins TRBV2 and TRBJ1-2; 8 nucleotides match TRBD1. Germline CDR1 SNHLY, CDR2 FYNNEI. The CDR3 is 15 amino acids. V dropped 7 bases and J dropped 5; count of bases not matched to a gene: 12. The CDR3 sequence is CASNNPTGGLYGYTF. The CDR3 DNA is TGTGCCAGCAACAACCCCACAGGGGGTTTATATGGCTACACCTTC.

This clone was detected once. The V and J genes are TRBV5-8 and TRBJ1-4; maybe TRBD1 (6 bases). The V and J ends lost 1 base and 7 bases respectively, with 14 bases between them. This CDR3 has 15 amino acids. In germline, CDR1 is SGHTS, CDR2 YDEGEE. The CDR3, as DNA: TGTGCCAGCAGCTTGACAGGGAATCCGGGTGAAAAACTGTTTTTT. Protein: CASSLTGNPGEKLFF.

This chain links TRBV15 with TRBJ1-6; no firm D call. Germline CDR1 and CDR2: LNHNV and YYDKDF (reference sequence). The CDR3 covers 13 residues. V was shortened by 0 bases and J by 9 bases, with 6 bases between the two germline ends. CDR3 residues: CATSRERRSPLHF. The CDR3 DNA follows: TGTGCCACCAGCAGAGAGCGGCGTTCACCCCTCCACTTT.

This clone was observed a handful of times. This chain links TRBV11-2 with TRBJ1-5; D uncertain. There are 13 residues in the CDR3. V was cut by 1 base and J by 6 bases, with 7 bases left in between. Germline loops: CDR1 SGHAT, CDR2 FQNNGV. Written as DNA, the CDR3 is TGTGCCAGCAGCTTAGCCCGGGGTCAGCCCCAGCATTTT. Amino acid sequence: CASSLARGQPQHF.

The chain is built from TRBV6-6 and TRBJ1-6; D gene uncertain. With 3 bases removed from V and 1 base from J, the gap between germline ends came to 7 bases. CDR3 length: 15 amino acids. Germline V gene data show CDR1 as MNHNY and CDR2 as SVGAGI (reference sequence). The CDR3 loop is CASSYRESYNSPLHF. CDR3 nucleotides: TGTGCCAGCAGTTATCGGGAATCCTATAATTCACCCCTCCACTTT.

This rearrangement joins TRBV9 to TRBJ2-3; D perhaps matches TRBD2 (6 bases). CDR3 size: 12 residues. Germline values: CDR1 SGDLS, CDR2 YYNGEE. The germline V and J ends were trimmed by 4 bases and 11 bases, with 14 bases remaining between them. The CDR3 loop is CASSTGLSEQYF. The CDR3 nucleotides are TGTGCCAGCAGCACGGGACTCTCGGAGCAGTATTTT.